The 23 T cell receptor beta chains below were found in one sample sequenced in a study of T-cell reconstitution after alpha-beta-depleted transplantation in children. Molecular barcoding with unique molecular identifiers was used for the TCRbeta library. TCRdb ran MiXCR on the PCR reads and lists one entry per CDR3 protein. The sample includes a few hundred thousand distinct CDR3 sequences, approximately 30% of them seen just once. The input for sequencing was PBMCs, taken before TCRalphabeta/CD19-depleted stem cell transplant. These receptors originate from a boy younger than two with Wiskott-Aldrich syndrome, due to receive a stem cell transplant.

V and J are TRBV12-3 or TRBV12-4 and TRBJ2-4; no reliable D call. V dropped 5 bases and J dropped 0 bases, with 14 bases sitting between them. This CDR3 is 16 amino acids long. The CDR3 region is CASSRPRMGAKNIQYF. In DNA, the CDR3 is TGTGCCAGCAGTAGGCCGAGGATGGGAGCCAAAAACATTCAGTACTTC.

V and J are TRBV7-2 and TRBJ2-7; the D is unclear. The V and J ends lost 1 base and 5 bases respectively, with 9 bases between them. The CDR3 has 13 residues. Germline-derived CDR1 and CDR2 are SGHTA and FQGNSA. The CDR3, as DNA: TGTGCCAGCAGCTTAGGGTTGGGCAACGAGCAGTACTTC. Protein product: CASSLGLGNEQYF.

This clonotype turned up a few times. The chain carries TRBV6-1 and TRBJ2-1, with D uncertain. The V end was cut by 5 bases, the J end by 10 bases, with 18 bases between. This CDR3 region has 14 residues. Germline V gene data show CDR1 as MNHNS and CDR2 as SASEGT. CDR3 region: CASSPDRVWREQFF. Written as DNA, the CDR3 is TGTGCCAGCAGTCCCGACCGGGTTTGGCGGGAGCAGTTCTTC.

The chain's CDR3 is CASSLPAGLGTSGYEQYF. DNA for the CDR3: TGTGCCAGCAGCCTCCCGGCGGGTCTTGGGACTAGCGGCTACGAGCAGTACTTC. The chain recombines TRBV28 with TRBJ2-7, with 11 nucleotides matching TRBD2. V lost 6 bases and J lost 3; bases outside the gene matches: 16. The CDR3 runs to 18 residues. Germline CDR1 MDHEN, CDR2 SYDVKM.

A few counts support this clonotype. V gene TRBV24-1 combines with J gene TRBJ2-3; TRBD2 is a possible D gene (6 bases). V lost 4 bases to trimming and J lost 6 bases, with 13 bases between them. In germline, CDR1 is KGHDR, CDR2 SFDVKD. The CDR3 runs 14 residues. CDR3: CATSEGGKGDTQYF. CDR3 nucleotide sequence: TGTGCCACCAGTGAAGGCGGGAAGGGGGATACGCAGTATTTT.

This CDR3 is CASSLERSSYEQYF. As DNA, the CDR3 is TGTGCCAGCAGCTTGGAAAGGAGCTCCTACGAGCAGTACTTC. V gene TRBV5-4 combines with J gene TRBJ2-7; D unresolved. The germline gives CDR1 SGHNT, CDR2 YYREEE (reference sequence). The CDR3 totals 14 residues. With 0 bases removed from V and 0 bases from J, the gap between germline ends came to 7 bases. Complete variable domain (other parts from reference TRBV5-4 and TRBJ2-7): ETGVTQSPTHLIKTRGQQVTLRCSSQSGHNTVSWYQQALGQGPQFIFQYYREEENGRGNFPPRFSGLQFPNYSSELNVNALELDDSALYLCASSLERSSYEQYFGPGTRLTVT.

The chain uses TRBV5-1 and TRBJ2-1, with 7 bases that match TRBD2. V dropped 6 bases and J dropped 9; count of bases not matched to a gene: 6. The CDR3 totals 12 residues. The germline V gene has CDR1 SGHRS and CDR2 YFSETQ. CDR3 in amino acids: CASMESGIEQFF. The CDR3 DNA reads TGCGCCAGCATGGAAAGCGGGATTGAGCAGTTCTTC.

The chain employs TRBV12-3 or TRBV12-4 and TRBJ2-7; D unresolved. Trimming took 7 bases from V and 7 from J, leaving 17 bases between them. This CDR3 spans 13 amino acids. The CDR3 spells CASTPSPYGEQYF. CDR3 bases: TGTGCCAGCACCCCATCCCCTTATGGGGAGCAGTACTTC.

For this clonotype: This CDR3 is missing its conserved last phenylalanine or tryptophan, likely due to a read error. V gene TRBV4-1 combines with J gene TRBJ1-2; weak D call: TRBD1 (6 bases). V gave up 6 bases and J gave up 4 bases, with 12 bases separating them. CDR3 length equals 13 residues. The germline V gene has CDR1 MGHRA and CDR2 YSYEKL. The CDR3 is CASRPRDTYGYTL. In DNA, the CDR3 is TGCGCCAGCAGACCCCGGGACACCTATGGCTACACCCTC.

The rearrangement links TRBV24-1 to TRBJ2-1; 16 bases match TRBD2. Germline lookup yields CDR1 KGHDR and CDR2 SFDVKD. Trimming cost V 4 bases and J 8 bases; bases outside gene matches: 7. The CDR3 is 17 amino acids. This CDR3 is CATSDPGTSGRADEQFF. The CDR3 DNA follows: TGTGCCACCAGTGACCCAGGGACTAGCGGGAGGGCCGATGAGCAGTTCTTC.

This clonotype was counted a few times. The chain employs TRBV27 and TRBJ2-5; D remains ambiguous. V gave up 5 bases and J gave up 4 bases, with 20 bases separating them. There are 16 residues in the CDR3. Per the germline V gene, CDR1 is MNHEY and CDR2 is SMNVEV (reference sequence). DNA of the CDR3: TGTGCCAGCAGTCCAACGATAGCCCTAACACGAGAGACCCAGTACTTC. Translated: CASSPTIALTRETQYF.

In this sample, this clonotype turned up a few times. The chain links TRBV5-1 to TRBJ2-3, with 10 bases that match TRBD2. V shed 4 bases, J shed 5 bases, and the junction held 4 bases outside the gene matches. The CDR3 totals 14 residues. CDR1 SGHRS and CDR2 YFSETQ come from the germline V gene. The CDR3 sequence: CASSASGSLDTQYF. CDR3 nucleotides: TGCGCCAGCAGCGCTAGCGGGAGTTTAGATACGCAGTATTTT.

The chain joins TRBV29-1 to TRBJ2-5; 7 bases match TRBD1. Unmatched junction bases numbered 8, after V lost 8 bases and J lost 2 bases. Germline V gene sequence: CDR1 SQVTM, CDR2 ANQGSEA. This CDR3 is 13 amino acids long. The CDR3 nucleotides are TGCAGCTTCCGGGACAGTTTTCAAGAGACCCAGTACTTC. Its protein is CSFRDSFQETQYF.

CDR3 protein: CASSLGPPSDTGELFF. The DNA of the CDR3 is TGTGCCAGCAGCTTGGGCCCCCCCTCGGACACCGGGGAGCTGTTTTTT. The V call is TRBV5-6, the J call TRBJ2-2, with unresolved D. The CDR3 runs to 16 residues. The germline V gene encodes CDR1 SGHDT and CDR2 YYEEEE. The V end lost 0 bases, the J end lost 3 bases, and 12 bases lay between the germline ends.

This clonotype was seen more than once but under ten times. The gene calls are TRBV14 and TRBJ2-5, with 9 positions matching TRBD2. V gave up 5 bases and J gave up 4 bases; unmatched junction bases: 14. The V gene's germline CDR1 is SGHDN and CDR2 FVKESK. This CDR3 has 17 amino acids. The DNA for the CDR3 is TGTGCCAGCAGCGTCCTAGCGGGACCAAATGGAGGAGAGACCCAGTACTTC. It yields the protein CASSVLAGPNGGETQYF.

This rearrangement joins TRBV29-1 to TRBJ2-3, with 7 nucleotides matching TRBD2. Germline V gives CDR1 SQVTM, CDR2 ANQGSEA. Trimming removed 5 bases from V and 2 bases from J; junction bases left unmatched: 10. This CDR3 is 15 amino acids long. As DNA, the CDR3 is TGCAGCGTTCTCGGGGCGGGAGCCCCCACAGATACGCAGTATTTT. Translation gives CSVLGAGAPTDTQYF.

The rearrangement uses TRBV5-1 and TRBJ2-6; D call uncertain. V lost 4 bases, J lost 0 bases, and 14 bases lay in between. The CDR3 extends over 17 amino acids. Germline V gene lookup returns CDR1 SGHRS and CDR2 YFSETQ. The CDR3 coding sequence is TGCGCCAGCAGCCCGCGAATTCAGCCCTCTGGGGCCAACGTCCTGACTTTC. It yields the protein CASSPRIQPSGANVLTF.

The chain carries TRBV6-5 and TRBJ1-3; a weak D match, TRBD1 (5 bases). Trimming removed 2 bases from V and 0 bases from J, with 8 bases in between. CDR1 MNHEY and CDR2 SVGAGI come from the germline V gene. The CDR3 extends over 15 amino acids. CDR3 nucleotide sequence: TGTGCCAGCAGTTACGTCGGGGCCTCTGGAAACACCATATATTTT. Encoded protein: CASSYVGASGNTIYF.

This rearrangement joins TRBV20-1 to TRBJ2-7; 13 nucleotides match TRBD2. Per germline, CDR1 DFQATT and CDR2 SNEGSKA (reference sequence). The CDR3 runs 14 residues. The V gene end was trimmed by 5 bases and the J gene end by 4 bases; junction bases not matched to a gene: 5. CDR3 sequence reads: CSAAVLAGGYEQYF. CDR3 coding DNA: TGCAGTGCTGCCGTACTAGCGGGAGGGTACGAGCAGTACTTC.

This chain connects TRBV6-1 to TRBJ2-1, with 10 bases identical to TRBD2. This CDR3 spans 14 amino acids. V was pared by 8 bases and J by 5 bases, with 6 bases of the junction left unmatched. Germline V lookup: CDR1 MNHNS, CDR2 SASEGT. CDR3 nucleotide sequence: TGTGCCAGCCATCTAGCGGGAGCGCACAATGAGCAGTTCTTC. Translated: CASHLAGAHNEQFF.

The rearrangement joins TRBV9 to TRBJ2-1; D ambiguous. Between the trimmed V and J ends, which lost 0 bases and 8 bases, there was a span of 9 bases. This CDR3 is built from 13 residues. From germline, CDR1 is SGDLS and CDR2 YYNGEE. The CDR3 reads CASSVAPTDEQFF. The CDR3 DNA is TGTGCCAGCAGCGTAGCCCCTACCGATGAGCAGTTCTTC.

The chain recombines TRBV7-9 with TRBJ1-1, with TRBD1 matching 9 bases. This CDR3 region has 15 residues. The V gene's germline CDR1 is SEHNR and CDR2 FQNEAQ (reference sequence). V trimming: 5 bases; J trimming: 6 bases; junction bases outside the gene matches: 10. The CDR3 spells CASSPPTGGRAEAFF. Written as DNA, the CDR3 is TGTGCCAGCAGCCCCCCGACAGGGGGTAGGGCTGAAGCTTTCTTT.

The genes are TRBV30 and TRBJ2-7, with 10 bases lining up with TRBD2. CDR3 length equals 15 residues. Germline assignment: CDR1 GTSNPN and CDR2 SVGIG (reference sequence). V lost 3 bases to trimming and J lost 5 bases; unmatched junction nucleotides: 10. The CDR3 spells CAWSEGGSGRNEQYF. The CDR3 DNA reads TGTGCCTGGAGCGAAGGTGGTAGCGGGAGGAACGAGCAGTACTTC.